The subject of this entry is one TCR beta chain. No antigen is known for it. This same CDR3 is encoded by further DNA sequences in the sample. The sample originates from a study of cytomegalovirus exposure and HLA in healthy donors. In germline, CDR1 is SGHRS, CDR2 YFSETQ. This CDR3 has 15 amino acids. V was clipped by 0 bases and J by 1 base; unmatched bases: 3. The table came from immunoSEQ multiplex PCR; TCRdb's copy has only in-frame clones and leaves some out. The table records about 150,000 clones, roughly 90% of them present only once. Study-wide findings and caveats: The authors listed about 170 TCR beta chains as cytomegalovirus-associated.

The receptor was derived from a young man in good health and CMV-seronegative. The sequenced material came from PBMCs. The chain recombines TRBV5-1 with TRBJ2-5, with 7 bases fitting TRBD2. The CDR3 bases are TGCGCCAGCAGCTTGGGACTAGCAGGCCAAGAGACCCAGTACTTC. It specifies CASSLGLAGQETQYF.